In its sample, the clone carrying this T cell receptor beta chain was seen a few times. The source of the sample is a study of patients and donors after allogeneic stem cell transplantation. V was pared by 4 bases and J by 4 bases, with 9 bases of the junction left unmatched. The CDR3 covers 16 residues. The V gene's germline CDR1 is SGHRS and CDR2 YFSETQ. TCRdb reanalysed the RT-PCR reads using MiXCR and keeps one entry per CDR3 protein. In the table there are about 960,000 distinct CDR3 sequences, roughly 17% of which are singletons. This sequence was found in a human donor who was either an allogeneic HSCT recipient or a stem cell or donor lymphocyte infusion donor (not recorded which). It is not recorded whose cells these are; they may come from a transplant donor. This rearrangement joins TRBV5-1 to TRBJ1-5; 9 bases agree with TRBD1. Sequencing was performed on blood, either unsorted or a sorted T cell fraction (not recorded which). CDR3 in amino acids: CASSPGTGRRNQPQHF. CDR3 sequence (DNA): TGCGCCAGCAGCCCGGGGACAGGGAGAAGGAATCAGCCCCAGCATTTT.